The 17 T cell receptor beta chains reported below all come from one sample, sequenced in a study of cytomegalovirus exposure and HLA in healthy donors. Profiled with immunoSEQ multiplex PCR; TCRdb holds only in-frame clones, not every one. The sample holds about 120,000 clones, 88% seen once. The source material was PBMCs. These receptors originate from a woman between 18 and 30 years old in good health and CMV-seropositive.

The gene calls are TRBV27 and TRBJ1-5; D unclear. The CDR3 is 15 amino acids. Trimming pared 5 bases from V and 4 bases from J, leaving 15 bases between. Germline V gene lookup returns CDR1 MNHEY and CDR2 SMNVEV (reference sequence). The CDR3 DNA reads as TGTGCCAGCAGTCCCTCGGCCCGAGGGAATCAGCCCCAGCATTTT. This encodes CASSPSARGNQPQHF.

A few counts support this clone. The chain has TRBV5-6 and TRBJ1-2; the D gene is possibly TRBD1 (5 bases). Germline values: CDR1 SGHDT, CDR2 YYEEEE. The germline V and J ends were trimmed by 4 bases and 6 bases, with 13 bases remaining between them. CDR3 length: 13 amino acids. The CDR3 here is CASSDPLGDGYTF. DNA for the CDR3: TGTGCCAGCAGCGATCCGTTAGGGGATGGCTACACCTTC.

The genes are TRBV7-3 and TRBJ2-1; D may be TRBD2 (5 bases). CDR1 SGHTA and CDR2 FQGTGA come from the germline V gene. The length of the CDR3 is 13 residues. The V gene lost 5 bases and the J gene lost 12 bases, with 17 bases spanning the gap. The CDR3 is CASSPSGTPPQFF. The CDR3 DNA reads as TGTGCCAGCAGCCCCAGCGGTACCCCCCCGCAGTTCTTC.

This chain links TRBV11-3 with TRBJ2-7; TRBD2 might be the D (6 bases). Germline V CDR1 and CDR2: SGHNT, YENEEA. The germline V and J ends were trimmed by 5 bases and 6 bases, with 14 bases remaining between them. The CDR3 is 13 residues long. DNA for the CDR3: TGTGCCAGCAGCCTTGGCCCGGGAGCCGAGCAGTACTTC. Translating gives CASSLGPGAEQYF.

The rearrangement uses TRBV5-5 and TRBJ1-5, with 8 bases matching TRBD1. The germline V gene encodes CDR1 SGHKS and CDR2 YYEKEE (reference sequence). J gave up 7 bases and V 4 bases, and 4 bases lay outside the gene matches. The CDR3 spans 13 residues. The CDR3 nucleotides are TGTGCCAGCAGCCAACAGGGGGTGCAGCCCCAGCATTTT. It is translated as CASSQQGVQPQHF. Supplemented by reference TRBV5-5 and TRBJ1-5, the full variable domain reads DAGVTQSPTHLIKTRGQQVTLRCSPISGHKSVSWYQQVLGQGPQFIFQYYEKEERGRGNFPDRFSARQFPNYSSELNVNALLLGDSALYLCASSQQGVQPQHFGDGTRLSIL.

This chain connects TRBV7-6 to TRBJ1-2, with a tentative D call TRBD1 (5 bases). Trimming removed 5 bases from V and 8 bases from J, with 15 bases in between. Germline CDR1 and CDR2: SGHVS and FNYEAQ. The CDR3 has 13 residues. The chain's CDR3 is CASSDEGVGGYTF. CDR3 sequence (DNA): TGTGCCAGCAGCGACGAAGGGGTCGGGGGCTACACCTTC.

This clone was detected once. V gene TRBV7-2 combines with J gene TRBJ2-7; TRBD1 aligns across 7 bases. The germline V gene encodes CDR1 SGHTA and CDR2 FQGNSA. V dropped 0 bases and J dropped 2; count of bases not matched to a gene: 4. CDR3 size: 15 residues. CDR3 region: CASSLARGTTYEQYF. The CDR3 DNA is TGTGCCAGCAGCTTAGCCAGGGGGACCACCTACGAGCAGTACTTC.

This chain uses TRBV12-5 with TRBJ2-7; 7 nucleotides agree with TRBD1. The CDR3 is made up of 17 amino acids. The germline CDR1 and CDR2 sequences are LGHNT and FRNRAP. Trimming took 1 base from V and 5 from J; bases not matched to a gene: 14. CDR3 DNA: TGTGCTAGTGGTTTGGGATCCGGTCGTGACAGGGCGCACGAGCAGTACTTC. This codes for CASGLGSGRDRAHEQYF.

V and J are TRBV13 and TRBJ1-4, with a weak D call TRBD1 (6 bases). The CDR3 runs to 16 residues. The V end lost 4 bases, the J end lost 0 bases, and 12 bases lay between the germline ends. CDR1 and CDR2 (germline): PRHDT, FYEKMQ (reference sequence). CDR3 nucleotides: TGTGCCAGCAGCTCCCACTCAGGGGCAACTAATGAAAAACTGTTTTTT. This translates into CASSSHSGATNEKLFF. The full variable domain, completed using reference TRBV13 and TRBJ1-4, is AAGVIQSPRHLIKEKRETATLKCYPIPRHDTVYWYQQGPGQDPQFLISFYEKMQSDKGSIPDRFSAQQFSDYHSELNMSSLELGDSALYFCASSSHSGATNEKLFFGSGTQLSVL.

The CDR3 DNA follows: TGCGCCAGCAGCCAAGATCTGGGGCGGGGCTCAGATACGCAGTATTTT. Translating gives CASSQDLGRGSDTQYF. The gene calls are TRBV4-3 and TRBJ2-3, with TRBD2 as a possible D gene (6 bases). Germline lookup yields CDR1 LGHNA and CDR2 YSLEER. The CDR3 extends over 16 amino acids. V dropped 0 bases and J dropped 4 bases, with 14 bases sitting between them.

The CDR3 protein is CASSETDPYNSPLHF. Here the CDR3 DNA reads TGTGCCAGTTCCGAGACAGACCCATATAATTCACCCCTCCACTTT. This rearrangement joins TRBV19 to TRBJ1-6, with D possibly matching TRBD1 (5 bases). CDR3 length: 15 amino acids. Trimming left V 8 bases short and J 4 bases short, with 15 bases between. Germline V gene sequence: CDR1 LNHDA, CDR2 SQIVND (reference sequence).

The chain joins TRBV14 to TRBJ2-2; 9 nucleotides line up with TRBD2. This CDR3 has 15 amino acids. The V gene end was trimmed by 4 bases and the J gene end by 4 bases; junction bases not matched to a gene: 4. Germline loops: CDR1 SGHDN, CDR2 FVKESK. The CDR3 protein is CASSRGLARTGELFF. CDR3 bases: TGTGCCAGCAGCCGCGGACTAGCGCGCACCGGGGAGCTGTTTTTT.

This clone occurred a few times. This chain joins TRBV30 and TRBJ2-1; 10 bases match TRBD1. The CDR3 length is 14 residues. V was clipped by 0 bases and J by 5 bases; unmatched bases: 1. CDR1 and CDR2 from the germline V gene are GTSNPN and SVGIG (reference sequence). This chain's CDR3 is CAWSVGTGDNEQFF. CDR3 sequence (DNA): TGTGCCTGGAGTGTAGGGACAGGGGACAATGAGCAGTTCTTC. The full variable domain, rest sourced from reference TRBV30 and TRBJ2-1, is SQTIHQWPATLVQPVGSPLSLECTVEGTSNPNLYWYRQAAGRGLQLLFYSVGIGQISSEVPQNLSASRPQDRQFILSSKKLLLSDSGFYLCAWSVGTGDNEQFFGPGTRLTVL.

The chain employs TRBV5-5 and TRBJ1-2; no definite D call. Trimming removed 4 bases from V and 6 bases from J, with 13 bases in between. CDR3 length: 13 amino acids. Germline V gene sequence: CDR1 SGHKS, CDR2 YYEKEE (reference sequence). CDR3 sequence: CASSDGSEDGYTF. The CDR3 nucleotides are TGTGCCAGCAGCGACGGGTCAGAGGATGGCTACACCTTC.

The chain employs TRBV6-1 and TRBJ1-1; D is possibly TRBD1 (6 bases). Trimming took 10 bases from V and 6 from J, leaving 21 bases between them. This CDR3 is 14 amino acids long. The germline V gene encodes CDR1 MNHNS and CDR2 SASEGT. CDR3: CANKNKQGFPEAFF. CDR3 nucleotides: TGTGCCAACAAAAATAAACAGGGCTTCCCTGAAGCTTTCTTT.

The gene calls are TRBV11-2 and TRBJ2-1, with D perhaps TRBD2 (5 bases). Looked up from germline, CDR1 is SGHAT and CDR2 is FQNNGV. CDR3 length: 11 amino acids. V was clipped by 6 bases and J by 9 bases, with 9 bases between them. The CDR3 spells CASSISVEQFF. CDR3 bases: TGTGCCAGCAGTATTAGCGTTGAGCAGTTCTTC.

This chain links TRBV2 with TRBJ2-7, with 8 bases lining up with TRBD1. CDR3 size: 13 residues. Trimming cost V 7 bases and J 5 bases; bases outside gene matches: 7. CDR1 is SNHLY and CDR2 is FYNNEI in the germline V gene. CDR3 bases: TGTGCCAGCACCGGGACAGGTCTCAACGAGCAGTACTTC. This codes for CASTGTGLNEQYF.